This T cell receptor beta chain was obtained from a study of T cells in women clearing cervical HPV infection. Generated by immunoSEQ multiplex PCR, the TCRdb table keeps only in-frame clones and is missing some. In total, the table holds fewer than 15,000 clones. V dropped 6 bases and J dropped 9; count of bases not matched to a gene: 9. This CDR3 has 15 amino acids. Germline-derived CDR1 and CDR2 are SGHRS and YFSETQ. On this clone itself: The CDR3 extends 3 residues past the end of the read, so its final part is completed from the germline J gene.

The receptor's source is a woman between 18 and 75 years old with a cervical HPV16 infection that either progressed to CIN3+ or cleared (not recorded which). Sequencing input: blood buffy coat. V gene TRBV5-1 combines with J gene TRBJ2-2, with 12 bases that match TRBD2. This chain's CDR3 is CASNLAGGPLRELFF. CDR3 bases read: TGCGCCAGCAATCTAGCGGGGGGGCCTTTGCGGGAG.